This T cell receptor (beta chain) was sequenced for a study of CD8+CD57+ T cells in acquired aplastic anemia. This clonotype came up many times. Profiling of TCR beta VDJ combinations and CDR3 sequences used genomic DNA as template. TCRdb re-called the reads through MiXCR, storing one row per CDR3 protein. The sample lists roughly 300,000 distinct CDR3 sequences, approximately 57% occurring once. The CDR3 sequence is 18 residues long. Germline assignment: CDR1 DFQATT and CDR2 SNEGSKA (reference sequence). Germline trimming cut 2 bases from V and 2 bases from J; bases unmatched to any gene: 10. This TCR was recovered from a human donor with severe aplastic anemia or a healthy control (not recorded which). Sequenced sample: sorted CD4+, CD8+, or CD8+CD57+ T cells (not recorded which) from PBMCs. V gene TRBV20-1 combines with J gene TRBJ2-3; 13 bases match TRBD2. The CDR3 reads CSARPTLTSGGPTDTQYF. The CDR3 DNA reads TGCAGTGCTAGACCCACCTTGACTAGCGGGGGGCCCACAGATACGCAGTATTTT.